This T cell receptor beta chain was found in a study of human T cells and chemical hapten exposure. This clonotype was counted at least ten times. Antigen specificity is unknown. Time point indicated: patch test 2, 6 weeks after DPC sensitization. Treatment defined: therapeutic diphenylcyclopropenone sensitization with weekly scalp DPC. Per germline, CDR1 WSHSY and CDR2 SAAADI. Trimming at V came to 6 bases and at J to 5 bases, leaving 6 bases not matched to a gene. CDR3 length: 13 residues. For the library, individual cDNA molecules each received unique molecular identifiers. TCRdb itself ran the RACE reads through MiXCR, one entry per CDR3 protein. The sample records about 82,000 distinct CDR3 sequences, about 6.6% being singletons. Broader study findings: Expanded TCRs clustered into significantly more large CDR3 similarity groups than controls, the analysis revealed. Donors, who had alopecia, may show an immune response that differs from healthy people's.

The sequence was collected from a woman aged 25 to 39 with alopecia areata. Some clones in this sample may be carry-over from other donors' samples. This sequence joins TRBV10-2 and TRBJ1-1, with 7 bases that match TRBD1. The material was whole blood, obtained in connection with sensitization to the hapten diphenylcyclopropenone (DPC). The CDR3: CASSLDRETEAFF. The CDR3 DNA reads as TGCGCCAGCAGCCTCGACAGGGAGACTGAAGCTTTCTTT.